The TCR beta chain described here comes from a study of cytomegalovirus exposure and HLA in healthy donors. The protocol was immunoSEQ multiplex PCR, while the TCRdb copy is restricted to in-frame clones and leaves out a portion. The table has about 63,000 clones, around 89% seen once. The CDR3 is 15 residues long. The germline CDR1 and CDR2 sequences are ENHRY and SYGVKD. The junction had 1 base not matched to a gene; V was cut back by 3 bases and J by 4 bases. A remark on this clone: The antigen remains undetermined.

Overall study results and limits: Whilst most TCR sequences proved rare, a subset of public TCRs occurred across many donors.

Separation from the approximately 710-subject first cohort characterized the roughly 120-subject validation cohort, to which the donors belonged. Input material: PBMCs. This sequence joins TRBV10-3 and TRBJ2-2; 11 bases align to TRBD1. This clonotype originated in a young woman in good health and CMV-seronegative. The DNA for the CDR3 is TGTGCCATCAGTGACGGGACAGGGGGCACCGGGGAGCTGTTTTTT. Encoded protein: CAISDGTGGTGELFF.